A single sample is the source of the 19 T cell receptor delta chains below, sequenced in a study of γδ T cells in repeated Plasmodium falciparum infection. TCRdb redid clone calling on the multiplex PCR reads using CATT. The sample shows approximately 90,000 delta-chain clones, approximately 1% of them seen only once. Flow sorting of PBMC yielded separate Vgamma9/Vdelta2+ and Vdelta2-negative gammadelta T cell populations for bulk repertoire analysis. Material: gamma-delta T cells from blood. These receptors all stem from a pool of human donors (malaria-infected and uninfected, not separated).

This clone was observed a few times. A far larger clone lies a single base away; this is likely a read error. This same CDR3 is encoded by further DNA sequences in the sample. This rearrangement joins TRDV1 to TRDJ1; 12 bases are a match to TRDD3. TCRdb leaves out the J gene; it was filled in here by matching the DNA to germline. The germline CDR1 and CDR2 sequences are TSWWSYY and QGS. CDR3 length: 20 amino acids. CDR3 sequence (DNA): TGTGCTCTCGGGGAACTGGCCCCCACTGGGGGATACCGCTCAACCGATAAACTCATCTTT. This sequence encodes CALGELAPTGGYRSTDKLIF.

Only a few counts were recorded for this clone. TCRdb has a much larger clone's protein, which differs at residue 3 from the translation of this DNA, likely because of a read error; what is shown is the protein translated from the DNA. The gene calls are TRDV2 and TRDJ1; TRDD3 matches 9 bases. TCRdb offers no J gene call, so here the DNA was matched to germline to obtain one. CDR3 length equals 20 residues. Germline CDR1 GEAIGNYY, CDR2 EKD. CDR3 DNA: TGTGCCCGTGACACCGCGTGGGGCATAGGGGATACGAAAAACACCGATAAACTCATCTTT. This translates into CARDTAWGIGDTKNTDKLIF.

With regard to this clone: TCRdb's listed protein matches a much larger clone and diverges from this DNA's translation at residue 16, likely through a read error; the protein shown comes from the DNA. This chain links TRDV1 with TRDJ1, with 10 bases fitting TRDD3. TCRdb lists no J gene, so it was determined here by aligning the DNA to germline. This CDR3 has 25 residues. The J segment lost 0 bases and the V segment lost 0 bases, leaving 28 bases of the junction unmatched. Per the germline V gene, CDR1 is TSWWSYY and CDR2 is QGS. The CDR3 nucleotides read TGTGCTCTTGGGGAACTGAAAGGCCCTAATAGTCCTGACTGGGGGATGCGCTGTCACACCGATAAACTCATCTTT. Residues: CALGELKGPNSPDWGMRCHTDKLIF.

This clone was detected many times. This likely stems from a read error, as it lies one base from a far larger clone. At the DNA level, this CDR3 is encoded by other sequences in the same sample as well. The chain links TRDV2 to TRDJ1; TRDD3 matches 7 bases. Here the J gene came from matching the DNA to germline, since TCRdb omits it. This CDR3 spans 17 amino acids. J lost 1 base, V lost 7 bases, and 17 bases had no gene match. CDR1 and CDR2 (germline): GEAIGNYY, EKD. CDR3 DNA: TGTGCCTGCGACCGGATGGGGGGATCACCGGGCACCGATAAACTCATCTTT. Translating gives CACDRMGGSPGTDKLIF.

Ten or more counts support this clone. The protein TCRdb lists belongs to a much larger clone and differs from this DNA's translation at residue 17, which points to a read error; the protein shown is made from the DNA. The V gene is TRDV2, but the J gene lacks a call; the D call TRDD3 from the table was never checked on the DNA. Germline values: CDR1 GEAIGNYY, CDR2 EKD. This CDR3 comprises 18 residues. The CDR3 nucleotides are TGTGCCTGTGACCAAATGGCCTTCCCGGGGGACGGGAGCGATAAACTCACCTTT. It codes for CACDQMAFPGDGSDKLTF.

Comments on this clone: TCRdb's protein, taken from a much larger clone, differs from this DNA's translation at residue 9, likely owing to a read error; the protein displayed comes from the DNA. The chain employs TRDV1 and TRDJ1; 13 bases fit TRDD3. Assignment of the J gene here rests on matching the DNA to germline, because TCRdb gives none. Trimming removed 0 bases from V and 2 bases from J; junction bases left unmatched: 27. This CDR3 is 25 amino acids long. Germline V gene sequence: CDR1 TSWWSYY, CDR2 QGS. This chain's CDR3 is CALGELWSPYVGQAYWGIRTDKLIF. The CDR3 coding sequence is TGTGCTCTTGGGGAACTTTGGTCTCCCTACGTAGGGCAGGCGTACTGGGGGATACGGACCGATAAACTCATCTTT.

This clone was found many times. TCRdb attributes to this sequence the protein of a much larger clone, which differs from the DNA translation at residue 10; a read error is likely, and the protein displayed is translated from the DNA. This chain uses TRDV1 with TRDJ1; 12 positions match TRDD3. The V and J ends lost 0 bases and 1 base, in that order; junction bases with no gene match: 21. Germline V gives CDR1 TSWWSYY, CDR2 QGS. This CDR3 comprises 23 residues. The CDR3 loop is CALGELTPPSSDWGIPPTDKLIF. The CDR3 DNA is TGTGCTCTTGGGGAACTAACGCCTCCTTCCTCCGACTGGGGGATACCCCCCACCGATAAACTCATCTTT.

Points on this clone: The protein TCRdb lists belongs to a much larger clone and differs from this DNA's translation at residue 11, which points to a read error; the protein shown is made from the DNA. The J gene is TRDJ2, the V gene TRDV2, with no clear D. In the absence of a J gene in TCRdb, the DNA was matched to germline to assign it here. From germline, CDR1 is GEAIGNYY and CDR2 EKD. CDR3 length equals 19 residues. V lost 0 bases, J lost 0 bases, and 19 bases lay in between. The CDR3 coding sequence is TGTGCCTGTGACACCGTTGGTCCCGTCCCCCTCCCTTTGACAGCACAACTCTTCTTT. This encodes CACDTVGPVPLPLTAQLFF.

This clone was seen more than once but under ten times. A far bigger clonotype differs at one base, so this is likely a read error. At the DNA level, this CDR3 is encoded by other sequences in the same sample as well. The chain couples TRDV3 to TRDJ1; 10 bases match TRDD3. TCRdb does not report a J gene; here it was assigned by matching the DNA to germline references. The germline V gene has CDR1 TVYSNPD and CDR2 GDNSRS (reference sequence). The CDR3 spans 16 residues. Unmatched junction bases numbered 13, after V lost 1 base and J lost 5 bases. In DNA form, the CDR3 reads TGTGCCTTTACCTTCCCTTGGGGGATACCCACTGATAAACTCATCTTT. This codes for CAFTFPWGIPTDKLIF.

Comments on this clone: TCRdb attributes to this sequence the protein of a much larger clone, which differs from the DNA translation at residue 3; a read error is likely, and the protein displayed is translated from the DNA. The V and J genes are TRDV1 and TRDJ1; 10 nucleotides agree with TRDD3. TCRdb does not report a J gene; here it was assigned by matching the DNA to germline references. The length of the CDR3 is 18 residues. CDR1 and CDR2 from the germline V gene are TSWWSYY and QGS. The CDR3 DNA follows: TGTGCTCCTGGGGAACGATTCCAAATACTGGGGGATACCGATAAACTCATCTTT. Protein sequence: CAPGERFQILGDTDKLIF.

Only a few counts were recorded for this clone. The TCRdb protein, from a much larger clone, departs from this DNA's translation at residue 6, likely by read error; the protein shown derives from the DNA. The DNA for the CDR3 is TGTGCTCTTGGGGAACTCGACGCTTCCTACAAAACTGGGGACTCTCGGGGCGATAAACTCATCTTT. It codes for CALGELDASYKTGDSRGDKLIF. The rearrangement links TRDV1 to TRDJ1; tentative D call: TRDD2 (8 bases). Germline CDR1 TSWWSYY, CDR2 QGS. V was pared by 0 bases and J by 4 bases, with 33 bases between. The CDR3 extends over 22 amino acids.

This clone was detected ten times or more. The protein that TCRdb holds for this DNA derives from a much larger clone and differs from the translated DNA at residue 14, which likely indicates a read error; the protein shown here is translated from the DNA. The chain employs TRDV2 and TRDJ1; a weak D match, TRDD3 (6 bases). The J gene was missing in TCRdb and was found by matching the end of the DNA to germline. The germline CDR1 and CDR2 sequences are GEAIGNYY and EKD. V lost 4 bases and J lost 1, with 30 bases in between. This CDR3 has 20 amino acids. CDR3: CACERLLVVPGDPGTDKLIF. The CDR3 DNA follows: TGTGCCTGTGAGCGACTGCTAGTCGTACCTGGGGACCCAGGCACCGATAAACTCATCTTT.

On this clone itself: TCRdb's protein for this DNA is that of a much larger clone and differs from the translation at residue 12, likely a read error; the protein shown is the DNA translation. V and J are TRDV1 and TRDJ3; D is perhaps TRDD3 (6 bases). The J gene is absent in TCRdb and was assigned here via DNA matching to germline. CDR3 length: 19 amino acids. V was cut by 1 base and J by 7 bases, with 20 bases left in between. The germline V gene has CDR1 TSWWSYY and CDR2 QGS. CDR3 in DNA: TGTGCTCTTGGGGAACCGGGCGAATTGGGGATCTGTGACACCCGACAGATGTTTTTC. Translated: CALGEPGELGICDTRQMFF.

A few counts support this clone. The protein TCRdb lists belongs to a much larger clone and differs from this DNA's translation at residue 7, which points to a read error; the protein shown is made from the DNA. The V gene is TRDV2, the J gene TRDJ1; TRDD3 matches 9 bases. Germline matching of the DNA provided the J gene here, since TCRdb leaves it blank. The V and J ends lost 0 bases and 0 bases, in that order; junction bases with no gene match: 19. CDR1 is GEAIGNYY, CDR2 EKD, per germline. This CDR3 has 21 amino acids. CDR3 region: CACDTLRSGDTGLIHTDKLIF. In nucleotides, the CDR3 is TGTGCCTGTGACACCTTAAGATCGGGGGATACTGGCCTCATACACACCGATAAACTCATCTTT.

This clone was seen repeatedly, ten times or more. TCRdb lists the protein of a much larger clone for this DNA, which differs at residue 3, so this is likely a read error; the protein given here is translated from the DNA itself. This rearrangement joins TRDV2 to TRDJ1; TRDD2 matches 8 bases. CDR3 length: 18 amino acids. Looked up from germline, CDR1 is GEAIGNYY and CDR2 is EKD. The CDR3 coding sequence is TGTGCAGGCAAGGCTTCCTACGTACCTGGGGACGTTACCGATAAACTCATCTTT. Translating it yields CAGKASYVPGDVTDKLIF.

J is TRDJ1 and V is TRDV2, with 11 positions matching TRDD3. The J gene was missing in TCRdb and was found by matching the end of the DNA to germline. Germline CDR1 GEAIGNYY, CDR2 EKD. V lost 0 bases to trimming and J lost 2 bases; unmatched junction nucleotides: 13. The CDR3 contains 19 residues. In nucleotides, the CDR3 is TGTGCCTGTGACACCCTCTTGGGGGATACGCGCCTTGAGACCGATAAACTCATCTTT. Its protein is CACDTLLGDTRLETDKLIF.

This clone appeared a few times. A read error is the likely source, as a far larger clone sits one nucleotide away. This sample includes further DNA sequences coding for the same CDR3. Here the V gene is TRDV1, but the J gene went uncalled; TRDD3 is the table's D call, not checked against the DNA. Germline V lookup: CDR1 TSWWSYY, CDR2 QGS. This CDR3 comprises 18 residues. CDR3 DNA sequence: TGTGCTCTTGGGGAAGCTCGAACGAGGGATGGGGGATGCGATAAACTCATCTTC. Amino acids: CALGEARTRDGGCDKLIF.

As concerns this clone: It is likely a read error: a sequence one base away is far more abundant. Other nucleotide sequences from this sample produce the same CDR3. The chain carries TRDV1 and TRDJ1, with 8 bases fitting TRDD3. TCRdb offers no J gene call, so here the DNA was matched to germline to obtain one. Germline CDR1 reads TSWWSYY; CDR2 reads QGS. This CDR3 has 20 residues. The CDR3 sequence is CALGEPCQEGDIESPDKLIF. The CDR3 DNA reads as TGTGCTCTTGGGGAACCATGTCAGGAGGGGGATATAGAATCGCCCGACAAACTCATCTTT.

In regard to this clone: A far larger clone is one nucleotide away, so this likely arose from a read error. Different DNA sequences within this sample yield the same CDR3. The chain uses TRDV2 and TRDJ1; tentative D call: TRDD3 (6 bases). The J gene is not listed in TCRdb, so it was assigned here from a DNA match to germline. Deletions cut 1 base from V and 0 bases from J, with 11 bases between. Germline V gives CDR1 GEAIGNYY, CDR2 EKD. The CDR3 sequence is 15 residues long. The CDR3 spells CACDTGGPDTDKLIF. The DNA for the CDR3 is TGTGCCTGTGACACTGGGGGGCCGGACACCGATAAACTCATCTTT.